The 23 T cell receptor beta chains listed next were all sequenced from one sample in a study of shared clonotypes between healthy human individuals. The naive CD8 population came from CD45RO-negative cells selected for CCR7, without terminally differentiated effector memory CD45RA+ cells. Sequencing was performed with immunoSEQ multiplex PCR; in TCRdb, only in-frame clones are kept and a portion is missing. Of 2 million or so clones in the sample, about 94% are singletons; the top ten hold roughly 1.1%. Sequenced input: naive CD8+ T cells sorted from blood. The source of these receptors is a man between 18 and 29 years old in good health.

The rearrangement uses TRBV27 and TRBJ2-2; D is unresolved. CDR3 length: 13 residues. Germline V gene data show CDR1 as MNHEY and CDR2 as SMNVEV (reference sequence). Trimming stripped 7 bases from V and 2 bases from J, with 8 bases between. The CDR3 region has the DNA TGTGCCAGCATGGGCGGCAACACCGGGGAGCTGTTTTTT. Translating it yields CASMGGNTGELFF.

The V gene is TRBV5-8, the J gene TRBJ2-2; 13 bases match TRBD2. V lost 8 bases, J lost 0 bases, and 4 bases stayed unmatched. The CDR3 runs 16 residues. Germline assignment: CDR1 SGHTS and CDR2 YDEGEE. The chain's CDR3 is CASPTSGGPNTGELFF. CDR3 bases: TGTGCCAGTCCGACTAGCGGGGGGCCGAACACCGGGGAGCTGTTTTTT.

The V gene is TRBV27, the J gene TRBJ2-7, with D perhaps matching TRBD1 (5 bases). The CDR3 length is 11 residues. Trimming pared 8 bases from V and 5 bases from J, leaving 10 bases between. The germline CDR1 and CDR2 sequences are MNHEY and SMNVEV (reference sequence). In DNA, the CDR3 is TGTGCCAGCGGGCAGGGCAACGAGCAGTACTTC. This translates into CASGQGNEQYF.

With regard to this clone: This sample also contains other DNA sequences that code for the same CDR3. The CDR3 spells CASSAGQGATQPQHF. DNA for the CDR3: TGTGCCAGCAGCGCGGGACAGGGGGCGACTCAGCCCCAGCATTTT. The chain employs TRBV9 and TRBJ1-5; 12 positions match TRBD1. The CDR3 length is 15 residues. V dropped 3 bases and J dropped 6; count of bases not matched to a gene: 4. Germline V CDR1 and CDR2: SGDLS, YYNGEE.

The rearrangement joins TRBV6-5 to TRBJ1-3; no clear D. Germline lookup yields CDR1 MNHEY and CDR2 SVGAGI. V was trimmed by 0 bases and J by 5 bases, leaving 11 bases between them. The length of the CDR3 is 15 residues. The CDR3 region is CASSYSMGNRNTIYF. In nucleotides, the CDR3 is TGTGCCAGCAGTTACTCGATGGGGAACCGAAACACCATATATTTT.

The genes are TRBV11-2 and TRBJ2-7; TRBD2 matches 8 bases. The CDR3 totals 15 residues. Germline values: CDR1 SGHAT, CDR2 FQNNGV. With V trimmed by 3 bases and J by 2 bases, 6 bases remained unmatched. The CDR3 here is CASSLGGGTTYEQYF. CDR3 nucleotide sequence: TGTGCCAGCAGCTTGGGCGGGGGGACGACCTACGAGCAGTACTTC.

V is TRBV28 and J is TRBJ2-7, with 10 bases lining up with TRBD1. The CDR3 totals 16 residues. J lost 7 bases, V lost 6 bases, and 15 bases had no gene match. Germline assignment: CDR1 MDHEN and CDR2 SYDVKM. CDR3 amino acids: CASSLADRGFPLEQYF. In DNA form, the CDR3 reads TGTGCCAGCAGCCTTGCGGACAGGGGGTTTCCCCTGGAGCAGTACTTC.

The J gene is TRBJ2-7, the V gene TRBV27; 7 nucleotides align to TRBD1. J lost 4 bases, V lost 6 bases, and 15 bases had no gene match. Germline CDR1 and CDR2: MNHEY and SMNVEV (reference sequence). The CDR3 runs 16 residues. CDR3 bases: TGTGCCAGCAGCCGCGAACAGGGGCTGACCTGGTACGAGCAGTACTTC. This codes for CASSREQGLTWYEQYF.

Written as DNA, the CDR3 is TGTGCCAGCAGGGTTCGGGGGGGGTTGAGCACTGAAGCTTTCTTT. It encodes CASRVRGGLSTEAFF. This chain uses TRBV27 with TRBJ1-1; the D gene is possibly TRBD1 (5 bases). The CDR3 contains 15 residues. Per the germline V gene, CDR1 is MNHEY and CDR2 is SMNVEV (reference sequence). Deletions cut 6 bases from V and 4 bases from J, with 18 bases between.

V is TRBV7-9 and J is TRBJ2-2, with 7 bases lining up with TRBD1. Germline CDR1 SEHNR, CDR2 FQNEAQ (reference sequence). J was trimmed by 3 bases and V by 1 base; bases with no gene match: 2. This CDR3 comprises 15 residues. CDR3 loop: CASSLVGGDTGELFF. The CDR3 DNA sequence: TGTGCCAGCAGCTTAGTAGGGGGCGACACCGGGGAGCTGTTTTTT.

The rearrangement uses TRBV4-1 and TRBJ1-2, with D tentatively TRBD1 (6 bases). Germline lookup yields CDR1 MGHRA and CDR2 YSYEKL. The CDR3 consists of 15 residues. Between the trimmed V and J ends, which lost 4 bases and 4 bases, there was a span of 16 bases. The CDR3 sequence: CASSPPLGGGYGYTF. CDR3 bases: TGCGCCAGCAGCCCCCCCTTGGGGGGCGGCTATGGCTACACCTTC.

This chain connects TRBV5-4 to TRBJ2-7, with 9 bases that match TRBD1. Germline assignment: CDR1 SGHNT and CDR2 YYREEE (reference sequence). Trimming took 4 bases from V and 5 from J; bases not matched to a gene: 7. The CDR3 is 14 residues long. In DNA form, the CDR3 reads TGTGCCAGCAGCCACCGGGACAGGGAACACGAGCAGTACTTC. It specifies CASSHRDREHEQYF. The full variable domain, in which reference TRBV5-4 and TRBJ2-7 provide the parts outside the CDR3, is ETGVTQSPTHLIKTRGQQVTLRCSSQSGHNTVSWYQQALGQGPQFIFQYYREEENGRGNFPPRFSGLQFPNYSSELNVNALELDDSALYLCASSHRDREHEQYFGPGTRLTVT.

This rearrangement joins TRBV10-2 to TRBJ1-1, with TRBD1 matching 7 bases. The CDR3 length is 12 residues. Germline-derived CDR1 and CDR2 are WSHSY and SAAADI. V lost 9 bases and J lost 1; bases outside the gene matches: 2. In DNA form, the CDR3 reads TGCGCCAGAGGGACAGCGAACACTGAAGCTTTCTTT. This translates into CARGTANTEAFF.

The chain carries TRBV27 and TRBJ2-7; 7 nucleotides agree with TRBD1. There are 15 residues in the CDR3. Germline loops: CDR1 MNHEY, CDR2 SMNVEV (reference sequence). V was clipped by 5 bases and J by 2 bases; unmatched bases: 9. The CDR3 protein is CASSEQPGQPYEQYF. CDR3 DNA sequence: TGTGCCAGCAGTGAACAACCGGGACAGCCCTACGAGCAGTACTTC.

V is TRBV5-1 and J is TRBJ2-1; a weak D match, TRBD2 (5 bases). Per germline, CDR1 SGHRS and CDR2 YFSETQ. This CDR3 contains 15 residues. The V and J ends lost 5 bases and 4 bases respectively, with 16 bases between them. CDR3 in DNA: TGCGCCAGCAGTATAGTGGTGGGCGGGTACAATGAGCAGTTCTTC. Encoded protein: CASSIVVGGYNEQFF. The variable domain in full, with the rest retrieved from reference TRBV5-1 and TRBJ2-1, is KAGVTQTPRYLIKTRGQQVTLSCSPISGHRSVSWYQQTPGQGLQFLFEYFSETQRNKGNFPGRFSGRQFSNSRSEMNVSTLELGDSALYLCASSIVVGGYNEQFFGPGTRLTVL.

In DNA, the CDR3 is TGTGCCAGCAGCCAAGAAGTTGACAGGGTAGGTGAGCAGTTCTTC. The encoded protein is CASSQEVDRVGEQFF. The V gene is TRBV14, the J gene TRBJ2-1; 7 nucleotides line up with TRBD1. The CDR3 consists of 15 residues. V shed 0 bases and J 9 bases; nucleotides not matched to a gene: 8. Looked up from germline, CDR1 is SGHDN and CDR2 is FVKESK.

CDR3 amino acids: CASSPTSGRGEQYF. In nucleotides, the CDR3 is TGTGCCAGCAGCCCTACTAGCGGGAGGGGCGAGCAGTACTTC. J is TRBJ2-7 and V is TRBV11-2; 13 bases line up with TRBD2. CDR3 length: 14 amino acids. Trimming took 5 bases from V and 6 from J; bases not matched to a gene: 4. Germline CDR1 SGHAT, CDR2 FQNNGV.

The V call is TRBV7-6, the J call TRBJ2-5; no clear D. Trimming removed 0 bases at V and 1 base at J, with 6 bases between. Germline V lookup: CDR1 SGHVS, CDR2 FNYEAQ. There are 14 residues in the CDR3. CDR3 DNA: TGTGCCAGCAGCTTAGCCGGGTCCCAAGAGACCCAGTACTTC. The encoded protein is CASSLAGSQETQYF.

The chain links TRBV30 to TRBJ2-2, with a weak D call TRBD2 (6 bases). This CDR3 is 16 amino acids long. Germline V lookup: CDR1 GTSNPN, CDR2 SVGIG (reference sequence). Trimming removed 5 bases from V and 0 bases from J, with 16 bases in between. The CDR3 DNA follows: TGTGCCTGGGTCGGGACGGGAGATCCGAACACCGGGGAGCTGTTTTTT. Translated: CAWVGTGDPNTGELFF.

The chain combines TRBV5-8 with TRBJ1-2; D is undetermined. CDR3 length: 14 amino acids. Germline CDR1 and CDR2: SGHTS and YDEGEE. V lost 0 bases and J 3 bases, leaving 9 bases between the germline ends. The CDR3 region has the DNA TGTGCCAGCAGCTTGGCCGGCCTCCACTATGGCTACACCTTC. This gives the protein CASSLAGLHYGYTF.

The rearrangement joins TRBV27 to TRBJ2-1; TRBD2 agrees at 7 bases. Germline V gene data show CDR1 as MNHEY and CDR2 as SMNVEV (reference sequence). Germline trimming cut 6 bases from V and 0 bases from J; bases unmatched to any gene: 8. This CDR3 is built from 16 residues. CDR3 in DNA: TGTGCCAGCAGCTGGCTGGGGGGGAGCTCCTACAATGAGCAGTTCTTC. This sequence encodes CASSWLGGSSYNEQFF.

This clone showed up just once. This chain uses TRBV19 with TRBJ2-3; D unresolved. The CDR3 sequence is 14 residues long. V was trimmed by 5 bases and J by 6 bases, leaving 15 bases between them. Germline V gives CDR1 LNHDA, CDR2 SQIVND (reference sequence). The CDR3 DNA follows: TGTGCCAGTAGTCTCCAGGACCCATCGGATACGCAGTATTTT. Translation: CASSLQDPSDTQYF.

The J gene is TRBJ1-2, the V gene TRBV5-1; 8 bases fit TRBD1. V trimming: 0 bases; J trimming: 3 bases; junction bases outside the gene matches: 13. Germline lookup yields CDR1 SGHRS and CDR2 YFSETQ. The CDR3 covers 18 residues. The DNA for the CDR3 is TGCGCCAGCAGCTTGGGTCGGACAGGGACCCCCCTGGACTATGGCTACACCTTC. Protein: CASSLGRTGTPLDYGYTF.